The clone carrying this T cell receptor (beta chain) showed up many times. Tagging with unique molecular identifiers was applied to individual cDNA molecules. One entry per CDR3 protein, called by TCRdb with MiXCR from the 5' RACE reads. The sample includes around 35,000 distinct CDR3 sequences, roughly 5% of them seen just once. These data originate in a study of early T cells in non-severe SARS-CoV-2 infection. Unmatched junction bases numbered 12, after V lost 6 bases and J lost 7 bases. This CDR3 contains 15 residues. The specimen was whole blood. This rearrangement joins TRBV12-3 or TRBV12-4 to TRBJ1-5; TRBD1 matches 7 bases. The receptor was isolated from an adult who was a healthcare worker with PCR-confirmed SARS-CoV-2 infection or an uninfected control (not recorded which). In DNA form, the CDR3 reads TGTGCCAGCAGCTTTGGGCAGGGGGGAAGACAGCCCCAGCATTTT. It codes for CASSFGQGGRQPQHF.